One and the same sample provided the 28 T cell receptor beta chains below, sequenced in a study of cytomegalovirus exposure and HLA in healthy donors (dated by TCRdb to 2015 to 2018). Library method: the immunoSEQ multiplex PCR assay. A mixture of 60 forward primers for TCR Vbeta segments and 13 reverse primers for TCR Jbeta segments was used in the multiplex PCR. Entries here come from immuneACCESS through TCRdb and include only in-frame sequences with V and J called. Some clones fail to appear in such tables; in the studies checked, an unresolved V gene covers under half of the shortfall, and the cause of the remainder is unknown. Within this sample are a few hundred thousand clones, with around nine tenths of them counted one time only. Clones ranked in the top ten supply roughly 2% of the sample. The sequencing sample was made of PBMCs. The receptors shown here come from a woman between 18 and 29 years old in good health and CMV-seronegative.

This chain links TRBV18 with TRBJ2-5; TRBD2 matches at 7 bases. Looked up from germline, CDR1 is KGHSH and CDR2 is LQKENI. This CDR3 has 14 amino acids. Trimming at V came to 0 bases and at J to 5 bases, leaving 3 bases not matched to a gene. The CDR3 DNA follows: TGTGCCAGCTCACCACCGCGGGGGAGGGAGACCCAGTACTTC. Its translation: CASSPPRGRETQYF. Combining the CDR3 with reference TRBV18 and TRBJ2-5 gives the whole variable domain NAGVMQNPRHLVRRRGQEARLRCSPMKGHSHVYWYRQLPEEGLKFMVYLQKENIIDESGMPKERFSAEFPKEGPSILRIQQVVRGDSAAYFCASSPPRGRETQYFGPGTRLLVL.

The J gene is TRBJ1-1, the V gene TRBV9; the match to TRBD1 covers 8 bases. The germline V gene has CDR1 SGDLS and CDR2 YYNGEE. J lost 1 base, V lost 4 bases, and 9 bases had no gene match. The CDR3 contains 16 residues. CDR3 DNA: TGTGCCAGCAGCCCTAGACAGGGGATCGGGAACACTGAAGCTTTCTTT. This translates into CASSPRQGIGNTEAFF.

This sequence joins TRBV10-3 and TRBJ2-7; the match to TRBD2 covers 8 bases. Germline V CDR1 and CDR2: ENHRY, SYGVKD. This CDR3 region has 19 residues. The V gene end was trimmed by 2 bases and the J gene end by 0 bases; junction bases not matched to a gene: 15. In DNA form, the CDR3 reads TGTGCCATCAGTGAGCCTGATCGAGGTAGCGGGGCTCACTCCTACGAGCAGTACTTC. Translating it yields CAISEPDRGSGAHSYEQYF.

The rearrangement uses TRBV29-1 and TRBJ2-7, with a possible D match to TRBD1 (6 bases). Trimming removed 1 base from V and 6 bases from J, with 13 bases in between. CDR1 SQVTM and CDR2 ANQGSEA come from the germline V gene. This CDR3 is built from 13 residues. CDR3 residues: CSVEAEGVSEQYF. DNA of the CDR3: TGCAGCGTTGAAGCTGAGGGGGTGAGCGAGCAGTACTTC.

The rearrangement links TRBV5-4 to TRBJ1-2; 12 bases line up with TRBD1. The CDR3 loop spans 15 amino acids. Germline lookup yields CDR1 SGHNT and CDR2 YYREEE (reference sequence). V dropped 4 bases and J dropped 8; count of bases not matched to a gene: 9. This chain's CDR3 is CASSAAGTGGRGYTF. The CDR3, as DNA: TGTGCCAGCAGCGCCGCCGGGACAGGGGGCAGGGGCTACACCTTC.

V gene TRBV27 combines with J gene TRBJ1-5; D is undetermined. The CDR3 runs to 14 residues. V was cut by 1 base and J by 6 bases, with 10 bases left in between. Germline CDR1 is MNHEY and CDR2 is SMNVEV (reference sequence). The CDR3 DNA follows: TGTGCCAGCAGTTTATGGCTCCGGGGTCAGCCCCAGCATTTT. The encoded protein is CASSLWLRGQPQHF.

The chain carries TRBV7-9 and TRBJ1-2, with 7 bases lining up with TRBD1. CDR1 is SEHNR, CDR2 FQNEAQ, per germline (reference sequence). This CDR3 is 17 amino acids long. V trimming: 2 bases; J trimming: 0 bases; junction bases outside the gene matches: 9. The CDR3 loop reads CASSLRDSHGPNYGYTF. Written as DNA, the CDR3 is TGTGCCAGCAGCTTACGGGACAGCCACGGACCTAACTATGGCTACACCTTC.

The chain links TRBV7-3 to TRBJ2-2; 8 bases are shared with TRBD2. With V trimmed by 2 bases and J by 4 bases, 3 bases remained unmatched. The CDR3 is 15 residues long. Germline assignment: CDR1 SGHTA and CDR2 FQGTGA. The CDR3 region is CASSLGSGVTGELFF. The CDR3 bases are TGTGCCAGCAGCTTAGGTAGCGGGGTCACCGGGGAGCTGTTTTTT.

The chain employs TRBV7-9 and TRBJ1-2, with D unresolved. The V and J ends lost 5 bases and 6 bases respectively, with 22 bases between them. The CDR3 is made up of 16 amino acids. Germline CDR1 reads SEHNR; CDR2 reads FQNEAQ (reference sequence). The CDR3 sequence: CASSAEVPLIGDGYTF. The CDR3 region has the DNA TGTGCCAGCAGCGCCGAAGTCCCCCTAATAGGAGATGGCTACACCTTC.

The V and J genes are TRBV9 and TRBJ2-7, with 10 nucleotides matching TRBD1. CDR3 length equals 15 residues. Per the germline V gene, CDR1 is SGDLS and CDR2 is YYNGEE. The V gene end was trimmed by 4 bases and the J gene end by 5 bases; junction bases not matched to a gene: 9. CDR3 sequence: CASSTTGGDGDEQYF. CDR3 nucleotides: TGTGCCAGCAGCACGACAGGGGGCGATGGGGACGAGCAGTACTTC.

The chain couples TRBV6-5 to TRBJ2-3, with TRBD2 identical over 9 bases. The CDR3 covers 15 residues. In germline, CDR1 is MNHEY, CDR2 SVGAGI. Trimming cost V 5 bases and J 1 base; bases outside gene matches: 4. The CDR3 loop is CASSRSGGGTDTQYF. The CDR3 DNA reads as TGTGCCAGCAGTCGTAGCGGGGGAGGCACAGATACGCAGTATTTT.

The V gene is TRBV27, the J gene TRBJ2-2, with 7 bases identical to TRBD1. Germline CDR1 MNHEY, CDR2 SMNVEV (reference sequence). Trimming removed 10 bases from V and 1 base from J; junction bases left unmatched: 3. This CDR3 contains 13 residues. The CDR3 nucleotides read TGTGCCACCTGGACAGGGAACACCGGGGAGCTGTTTTTT. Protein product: CATWTGNTGELFF.

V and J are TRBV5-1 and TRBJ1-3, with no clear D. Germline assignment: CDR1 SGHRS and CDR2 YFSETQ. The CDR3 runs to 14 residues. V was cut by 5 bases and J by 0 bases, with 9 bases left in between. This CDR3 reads CASRVEGSGNTIYF. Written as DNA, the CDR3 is TGCGCCAGCAGGGTGGAGGGCTCTGGAAACACCATATATTTT.

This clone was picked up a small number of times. Here the CDR3 reads CASSVAEDRAWEKLFF. Written as DNA, the CDR3 is TGTGCCAGCAGCGTAGCCGAGGACAGGGCATGGGAAAAACTGTTTTTT. The chain recombines TRBV9 with TRBJ1-4; 8 bases map to TRBD1. Germline trimming cut 0 bases from V and 8 bases from J; bases unmatched to any gene: 9. CDR1 and CDR2 from the germline V gene are SGDLS and YYNGEE. The CDR3 is 16 amino acids.

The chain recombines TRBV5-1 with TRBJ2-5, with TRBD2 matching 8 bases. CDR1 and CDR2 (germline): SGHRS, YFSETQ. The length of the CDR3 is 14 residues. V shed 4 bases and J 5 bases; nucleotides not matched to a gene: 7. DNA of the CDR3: TGCGCCAGCAGCGTCGGGGGGGCCGAGGAGACCCAGTACTTC. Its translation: CASSVGGAEETQYF.

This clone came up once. Here the CDR3 reads CASTPTGTSAYEQYF. In DNA, the CDR3 is TGTGCCAGCACCCCAACGGGGACTAGCGCCTACGAGCAGTACTTC. J is TRBJ2-7 and V is TRBV6-5; 10 bases are a match to TRBD2. The CDR3 has 15 residues. Trimming removed 7 bases from V and 2 bases from J; junction bases left unmatched: 8. Germline V gene data show CDR1 as MNHEY and CDR2 as SVGAGI.

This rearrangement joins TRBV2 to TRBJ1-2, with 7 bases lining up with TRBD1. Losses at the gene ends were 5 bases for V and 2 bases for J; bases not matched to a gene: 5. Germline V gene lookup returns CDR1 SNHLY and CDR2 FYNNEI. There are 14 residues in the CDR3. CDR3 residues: CASSRLGQNYGYTF. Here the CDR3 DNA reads TGTGCCAGCAGTAGGCTGGGACAGAACTATGGCTACACCTTC.

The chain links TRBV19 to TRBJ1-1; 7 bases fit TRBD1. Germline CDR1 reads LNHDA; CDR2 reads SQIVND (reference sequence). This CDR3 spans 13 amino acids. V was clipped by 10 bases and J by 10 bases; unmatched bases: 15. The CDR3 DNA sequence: TGTGCCATTAACGACATGTGGGGACAGCCAGCTTTCTTT. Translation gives CAINDMWGQPAFF.

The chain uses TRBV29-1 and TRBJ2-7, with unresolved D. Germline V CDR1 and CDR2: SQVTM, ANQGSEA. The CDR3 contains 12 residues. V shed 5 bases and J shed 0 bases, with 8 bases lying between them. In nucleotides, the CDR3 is TGCAGCGTTTCACTGAGCTCCTACGAGCAGTACTTC. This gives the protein CSVSLSSYEQYF.

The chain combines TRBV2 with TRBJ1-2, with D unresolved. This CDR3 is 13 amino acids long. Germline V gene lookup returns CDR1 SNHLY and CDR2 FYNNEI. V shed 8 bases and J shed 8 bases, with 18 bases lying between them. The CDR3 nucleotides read TGTGCCAGCGGGAGTGAGGGCAGAGGAGGCTACACCTTC. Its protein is CASGSEGRGGYTF.

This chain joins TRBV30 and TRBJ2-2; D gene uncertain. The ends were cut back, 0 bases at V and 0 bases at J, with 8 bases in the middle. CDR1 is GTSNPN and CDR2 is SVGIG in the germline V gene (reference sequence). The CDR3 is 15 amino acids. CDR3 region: CAWSVGAANTGELFF. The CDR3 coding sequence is TGTGCCTGGAGTGTAGGCGCGGCGAACACCGGGGAGCTGTTTTTT.

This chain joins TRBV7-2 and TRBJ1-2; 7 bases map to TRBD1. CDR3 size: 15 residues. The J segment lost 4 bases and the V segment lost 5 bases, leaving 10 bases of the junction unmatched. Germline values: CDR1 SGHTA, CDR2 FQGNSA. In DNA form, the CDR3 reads TGTGCCAGCAGCCAAGGGACAGAACGTCTCTATGGCTACACCTTC. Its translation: CASSQGTERLYGYTF.

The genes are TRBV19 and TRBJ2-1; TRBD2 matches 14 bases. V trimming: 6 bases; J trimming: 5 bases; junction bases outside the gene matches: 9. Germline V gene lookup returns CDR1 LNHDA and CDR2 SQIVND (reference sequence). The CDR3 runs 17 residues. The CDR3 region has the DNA TGTGCCAGTAGGAGGGCGGTGACTAGCGGGGGGGACAATGAGCAGTTCTTC. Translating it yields CASRRAVTSGGDNEQFF.

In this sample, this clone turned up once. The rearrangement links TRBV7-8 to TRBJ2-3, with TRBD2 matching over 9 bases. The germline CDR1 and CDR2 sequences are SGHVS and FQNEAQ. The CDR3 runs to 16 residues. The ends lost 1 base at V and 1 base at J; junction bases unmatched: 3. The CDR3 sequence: CASSLVRGGRTDTQYF. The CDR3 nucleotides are TGTGCCAGCAGCTTAGTGCGGGGGGGACGCACAGATACGCAGTATTTT.

The CDR3 DNA is TGTGCCAGCAGTTACTCGGGCAGGGATAATTCACCCCTCCACTTT. Amino acids: CASSYSGRDNSPLHF. This sequence joins TRBV6-5 and TRBJ1-6, with a possible D match to TRBD1 (5 bases). This CDR3 has 15 residues. From germline, CDR1 is MNHEY and CDR2 SVGAGI. V lost 0 bases and J lost 5, with 8 bases in between.

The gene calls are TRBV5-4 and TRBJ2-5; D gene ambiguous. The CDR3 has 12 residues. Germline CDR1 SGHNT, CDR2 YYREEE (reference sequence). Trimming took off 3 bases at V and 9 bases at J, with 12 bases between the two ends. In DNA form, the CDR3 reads TGTGCCAGCAGCTCCCCACGGTTGGCCCAGTACTTC. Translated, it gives CASSSPRLAQYF. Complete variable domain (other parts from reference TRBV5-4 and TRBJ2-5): ETGVTQSPTHLIKTRGQQVTLRCSSQSGHNTVSWYQQALGQGPQFIFQYYREEENGRGNFPPRFSGLQFPNYSSELNVNALELDDSALYLCASSSPRLAQYFGPGTRLLVL.

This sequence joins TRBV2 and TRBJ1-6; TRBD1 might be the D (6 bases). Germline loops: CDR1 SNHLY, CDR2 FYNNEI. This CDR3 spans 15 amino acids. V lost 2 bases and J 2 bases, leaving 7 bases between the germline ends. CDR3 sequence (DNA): TGTGCCAGCAGTGAACAGGGGACCTATAATTCACCCCTCCACTTT. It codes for CASSEQGTYNSPLHF.

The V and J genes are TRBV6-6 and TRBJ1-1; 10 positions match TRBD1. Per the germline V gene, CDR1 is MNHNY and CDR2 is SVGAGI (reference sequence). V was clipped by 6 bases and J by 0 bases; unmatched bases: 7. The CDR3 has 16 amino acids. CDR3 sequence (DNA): TGTGCCAGCAGCCTCCGACAGGGGGCAATGAACACTGAAGCTTTCTTT. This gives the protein CASSLRQGAMNTEAFF.